What follows is one T cell receptor beta chain and its context. As to time point: after dendritic cell vaccination, including at tumor progression/relapse. This sample was taken from a study of glioma-infiltrating T cells after dendritic cell vaccination. The assay was immunoSEQ multiplex PCR, and TCRdb's table has in-frame clones only and misses some. The repertoire has about 87,000 clones, roughly four fifths of them found once; the top ten carry 6% to 8.5%. The receptor was derived from a human donor with glioblastoma. Here the sequenced sample was blood, taken after dendritic cell vaccination.

The CDR3 DNA reads TGTGCCAGCAGCTTAGGACTTGCCGGGGGAACCGGGGAGCTGTTTTTT. It yields the protein CASSLGLAGGTGELFF. The rearrangement joins TRBV7-7 to TRBJ2-2; D may be TRBD2 (6 bases). Trimming removed 1 base from V and 5 bases from J, with 14 bases in between. Germline V gives CDR1 SSHAT, CDR2 FNYEAQ (reference sequence). The CDR3 runs to 16 residues. The full variable domain, rest sourced from reference TRBV7-7 and TRBJ2-2, is GAGVSQSPRYKVTKRGQDVTLRCDPISSHATLYWYQQALGQGPEFLTYFNYEAQPDKSGLPSDRFSAERPEGSISTLTIQRTEQRDSAMYRCASSLGLAGGTGELFFGEGSRLTVL.